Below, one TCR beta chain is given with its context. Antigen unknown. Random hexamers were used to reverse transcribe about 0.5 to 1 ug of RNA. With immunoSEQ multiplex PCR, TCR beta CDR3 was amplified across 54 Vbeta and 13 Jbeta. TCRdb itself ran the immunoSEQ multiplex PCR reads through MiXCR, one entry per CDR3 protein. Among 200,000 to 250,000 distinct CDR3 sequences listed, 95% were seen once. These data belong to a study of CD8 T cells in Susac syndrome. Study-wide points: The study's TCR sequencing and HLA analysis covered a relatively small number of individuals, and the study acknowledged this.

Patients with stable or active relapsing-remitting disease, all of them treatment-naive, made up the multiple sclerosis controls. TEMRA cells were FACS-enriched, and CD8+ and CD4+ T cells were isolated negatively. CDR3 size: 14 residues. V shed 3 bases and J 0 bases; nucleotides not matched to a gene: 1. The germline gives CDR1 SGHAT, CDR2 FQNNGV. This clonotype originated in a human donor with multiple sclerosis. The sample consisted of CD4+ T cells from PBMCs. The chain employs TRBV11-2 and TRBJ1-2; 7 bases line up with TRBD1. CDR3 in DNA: TGTGCCAGCAGCTTCGGGACAGCTAACTATGGCTACACCTTC. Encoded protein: CASSFGTANYGYTF. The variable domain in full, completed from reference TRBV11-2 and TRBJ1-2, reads EAGVAQSPRYKIIEKRQSVAFWCNPISGHATLYWYQQILGQGPKLLIQFQNNGVVDDSQLPKDRFSAERLKGVDSTLKIQPAKLEDSAVYLCASSFGTANYGYTFGSGTRLTVV.